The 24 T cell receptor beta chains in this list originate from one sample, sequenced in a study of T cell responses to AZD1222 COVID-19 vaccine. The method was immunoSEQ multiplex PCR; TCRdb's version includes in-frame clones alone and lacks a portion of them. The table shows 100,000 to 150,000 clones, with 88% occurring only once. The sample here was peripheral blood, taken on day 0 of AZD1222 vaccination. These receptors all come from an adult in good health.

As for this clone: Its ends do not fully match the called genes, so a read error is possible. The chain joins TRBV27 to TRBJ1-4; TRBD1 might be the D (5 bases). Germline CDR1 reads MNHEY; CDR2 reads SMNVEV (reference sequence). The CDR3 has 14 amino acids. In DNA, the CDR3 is TGTGCCACCCGACGGGGGTCAACGAATGAAAAACTGTTTTTT. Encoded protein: CATRRGSTNEKLFF.

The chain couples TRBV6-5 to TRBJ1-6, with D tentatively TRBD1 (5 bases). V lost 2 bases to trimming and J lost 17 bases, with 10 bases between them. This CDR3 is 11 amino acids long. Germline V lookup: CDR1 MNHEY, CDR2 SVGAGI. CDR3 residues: CASSYMGEFHF. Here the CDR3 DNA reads TGTGCCAGCAGTTACATGGGGGAATTCCACTTT.

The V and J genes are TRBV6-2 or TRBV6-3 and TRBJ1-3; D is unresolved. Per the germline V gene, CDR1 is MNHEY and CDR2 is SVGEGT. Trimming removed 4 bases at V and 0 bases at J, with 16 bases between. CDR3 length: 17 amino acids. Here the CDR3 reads CASSLTLLGSSGNTIYF. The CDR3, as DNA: TGTGCCAGCAGTTTGACCCTCCTAGGGAGCTCTGGAAACACCATATATTTT.

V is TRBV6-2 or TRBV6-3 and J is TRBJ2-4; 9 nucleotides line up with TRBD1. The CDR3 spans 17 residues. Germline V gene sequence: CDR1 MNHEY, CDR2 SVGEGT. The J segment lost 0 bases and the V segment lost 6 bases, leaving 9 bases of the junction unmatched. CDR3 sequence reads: CASSRLQGAEAKNIQYF. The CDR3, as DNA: TGTGCCAGCAGCCGACTACAGGGGGCTGAAGCCAAAAACATTCAGTACTTC.

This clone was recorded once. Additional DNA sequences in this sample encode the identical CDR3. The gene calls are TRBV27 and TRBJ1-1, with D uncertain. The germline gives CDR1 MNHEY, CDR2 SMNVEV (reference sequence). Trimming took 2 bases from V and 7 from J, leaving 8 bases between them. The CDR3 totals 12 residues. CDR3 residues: CASSLAGGEAFF. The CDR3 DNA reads TGTGCCAGCAGTTTAGCGGGAGGTGAAGCTTTCTTT.

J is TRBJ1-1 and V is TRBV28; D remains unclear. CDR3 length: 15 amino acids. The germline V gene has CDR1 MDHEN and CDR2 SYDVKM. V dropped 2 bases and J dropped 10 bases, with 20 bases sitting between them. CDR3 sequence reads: CASSLPHRTFGGAFF. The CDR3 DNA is TGTGCCAGCAGTTTACCACATAGGACCTTCGGAGGAGCTTTCTTT.

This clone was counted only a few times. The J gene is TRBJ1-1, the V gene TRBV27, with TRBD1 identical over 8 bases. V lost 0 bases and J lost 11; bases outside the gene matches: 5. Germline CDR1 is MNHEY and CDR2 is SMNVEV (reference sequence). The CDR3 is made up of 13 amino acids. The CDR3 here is CASSLSIQGAAFF. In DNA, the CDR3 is TGTGCCAGCAGTTTATCGATCCAGGGGGCGGCTTTCTTT.

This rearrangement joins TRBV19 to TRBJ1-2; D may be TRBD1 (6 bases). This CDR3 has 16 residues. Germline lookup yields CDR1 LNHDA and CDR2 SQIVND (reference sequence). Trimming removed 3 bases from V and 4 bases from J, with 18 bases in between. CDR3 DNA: TGTGCCAGTAGTATTCTGGGGGCAGCTGACTCCTATGGCTACACCTTC. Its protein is CASSILGAADSYGYTF.

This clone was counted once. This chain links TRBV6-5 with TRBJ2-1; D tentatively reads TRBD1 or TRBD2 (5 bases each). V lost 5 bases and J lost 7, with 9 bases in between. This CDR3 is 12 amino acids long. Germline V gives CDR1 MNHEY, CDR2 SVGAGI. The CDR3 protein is CASSIGENEQFF. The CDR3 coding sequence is TGTGCCAGCAGTATAGGGGAGAATGAGCAGTTCTTC.

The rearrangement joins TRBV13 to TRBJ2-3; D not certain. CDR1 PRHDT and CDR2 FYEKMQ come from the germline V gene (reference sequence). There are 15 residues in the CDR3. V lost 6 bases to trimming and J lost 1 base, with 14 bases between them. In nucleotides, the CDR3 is TGTGCCAGCAGAATCTTACAGAGCCGCACAGATACGCAGTATTTT. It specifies CASRILQSRTDTQYF.

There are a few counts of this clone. CDR3 DNA: TGTGCCAGCACCTTGGCCAGGGGGGCCTCCTACGAGCAGTACTTC. As protein: CASTLARGASYEQYF. This rearrangement joins TRBV28 to TRBJ2-7; D is perhaps TRBD1 (7 bases). CDR3 length equals 15 residues. V lost 7 bases, J lost 0 bases, and 16 bases lay in between. Germline V CDR1 and CDR2: MDHEN, SYDVKM.

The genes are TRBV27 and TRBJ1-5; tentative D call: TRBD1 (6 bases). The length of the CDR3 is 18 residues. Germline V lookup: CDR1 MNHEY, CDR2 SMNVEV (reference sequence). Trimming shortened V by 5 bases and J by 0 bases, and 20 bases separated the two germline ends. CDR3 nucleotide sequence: TGTGCCAGCAGTCCGGGGGCAGGCAAGGGGTATAGCAATCAGCCCCAGCATTTT. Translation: CASSPGAGKGYSNQPQHF.

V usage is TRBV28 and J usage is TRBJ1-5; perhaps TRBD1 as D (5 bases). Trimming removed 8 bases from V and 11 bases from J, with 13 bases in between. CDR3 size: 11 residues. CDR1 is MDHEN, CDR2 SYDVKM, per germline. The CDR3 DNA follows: TGTGCCAGCGGGGACTGGTCGACCCAGCATTTT. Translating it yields CASGDWSTQHF.

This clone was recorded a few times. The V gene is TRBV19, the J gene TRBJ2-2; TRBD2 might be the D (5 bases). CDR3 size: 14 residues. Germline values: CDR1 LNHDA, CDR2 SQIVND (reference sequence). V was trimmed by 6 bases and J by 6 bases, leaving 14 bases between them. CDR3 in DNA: TGTGCCAGTAGAGGACTTACCTTAGCCGGGGAGCTGTTTTTT. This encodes CASRGLTLAGELFF.

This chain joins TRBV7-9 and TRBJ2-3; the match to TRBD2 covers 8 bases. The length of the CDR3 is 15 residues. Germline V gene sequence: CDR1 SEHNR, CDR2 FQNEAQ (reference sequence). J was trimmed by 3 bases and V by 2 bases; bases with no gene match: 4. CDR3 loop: CASSLTAGGTDTQYF. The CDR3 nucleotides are TGTGCCAGCAGCTTAACGGCGGGGGGAACAGATACGCAGTATTTT.

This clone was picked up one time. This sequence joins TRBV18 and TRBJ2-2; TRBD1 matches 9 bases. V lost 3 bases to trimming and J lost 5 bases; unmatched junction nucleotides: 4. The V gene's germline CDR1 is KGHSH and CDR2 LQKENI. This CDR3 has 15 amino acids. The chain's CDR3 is CASSPGTGNTGELFF. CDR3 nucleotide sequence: TGTGCCAGCTCACCGGGGACAGGGAATACCGGGGAGCTGTTTTTT.

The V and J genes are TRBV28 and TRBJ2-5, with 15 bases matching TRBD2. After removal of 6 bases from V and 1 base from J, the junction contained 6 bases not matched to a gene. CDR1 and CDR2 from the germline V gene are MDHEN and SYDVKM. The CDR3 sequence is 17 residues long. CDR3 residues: CASRGTSGRPAQETQYF. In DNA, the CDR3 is TGTGCCAGCAGGGGGACTAGCGGGAGGCCCGCCCAAGAGACCCAGTACTTC.

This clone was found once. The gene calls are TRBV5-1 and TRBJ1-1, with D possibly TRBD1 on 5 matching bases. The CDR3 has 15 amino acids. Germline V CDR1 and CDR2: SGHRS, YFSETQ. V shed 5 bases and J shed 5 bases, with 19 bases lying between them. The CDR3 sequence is CASRFRDGLRTEAFF. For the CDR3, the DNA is TGCGCCAGCAGGTTTAGGGACGGCTTGAGAACTGAAGCTTTCTTT.

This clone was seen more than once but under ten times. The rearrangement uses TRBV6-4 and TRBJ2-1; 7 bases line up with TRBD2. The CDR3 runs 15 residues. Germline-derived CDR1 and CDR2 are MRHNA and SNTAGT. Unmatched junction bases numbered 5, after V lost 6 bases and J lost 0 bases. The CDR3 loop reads CASSSGGSSYNEQFF. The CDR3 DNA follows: TGTGCCAGCAGCTCCGGGGGGTCCTCCTACAATGAGCAGTTCTTC.

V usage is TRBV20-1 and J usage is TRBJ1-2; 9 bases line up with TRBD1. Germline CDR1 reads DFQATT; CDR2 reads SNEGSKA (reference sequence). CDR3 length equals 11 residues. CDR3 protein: CNLQGADGYTF. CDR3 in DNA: TGCAACCTACAGGGGGCTGATGGCTACACCTTC.

In nucleotides, the CDR3 is TGCAGTGTTCCAAACTTCTACGAGCAGTACTTC. This encodes CSVPNFYEQYF. The chain carries TRBV20-1 and TRBJ2-7, with no clear D. Germline V CDR1 and CDR2: DFQATT, SNEGSKA (reference sequence). CDR3 length: 11 residues. V shed 7 bases and J shed 3 bases, with 10 bases lying between them.

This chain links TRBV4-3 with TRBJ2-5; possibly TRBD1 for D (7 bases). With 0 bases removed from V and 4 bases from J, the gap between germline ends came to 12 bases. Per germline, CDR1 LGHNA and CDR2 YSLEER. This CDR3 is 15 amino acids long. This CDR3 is CASSQEGRGAETQYF. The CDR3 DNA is TGCGCCAGCAGCCAAGAGGGCAGGGGGGCAGAGACCCAGTACTTC.

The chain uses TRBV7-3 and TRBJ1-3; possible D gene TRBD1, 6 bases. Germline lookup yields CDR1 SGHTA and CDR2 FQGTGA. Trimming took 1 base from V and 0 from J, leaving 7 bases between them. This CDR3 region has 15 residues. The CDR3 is CASSLMGASGNTIYF. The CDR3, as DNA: TGTGCCAGCAGCTTAATGGGGGCCTCTGGAAACACCATATATTTT.

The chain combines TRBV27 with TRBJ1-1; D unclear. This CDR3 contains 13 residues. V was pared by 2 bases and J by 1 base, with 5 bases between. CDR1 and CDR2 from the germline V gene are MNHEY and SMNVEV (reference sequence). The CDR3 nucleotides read TGTGCCAGCAGTTTAAGGCAGAACACTGAAGCTTTCTTT. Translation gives CASSLRQNTEAFF.